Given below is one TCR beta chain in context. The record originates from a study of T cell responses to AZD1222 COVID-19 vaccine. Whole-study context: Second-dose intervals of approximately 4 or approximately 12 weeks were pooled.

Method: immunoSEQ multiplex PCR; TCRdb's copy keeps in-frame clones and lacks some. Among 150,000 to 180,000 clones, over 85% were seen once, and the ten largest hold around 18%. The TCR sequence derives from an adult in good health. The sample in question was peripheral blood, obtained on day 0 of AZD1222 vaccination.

This chain's CDR3 is CSGGSNQPQHF. In nucleotides, the CDR3 is TGCAGTGGAGGTAGCAATCAGCCCCAGCATTTT. The chain has TRBV20-1 and TRBJ1-5, with D uncertain. CDR3 length equals 11 residues. Germline V gene data show CDR1 as DFQATT and CDR2 as SNEGSKA (reference sequence). V was shortened by 7 bases and J by 0 bases, with 4 bases between the two germline ends.